The 19 T cell receptor beta chains below come from one sample, sequenced in a study of cytomegalovirus exposure and HLA in healthy donors. Method: immunoSEQ multiplex PCR; TCRdb's copy keeps in-frame clones and lacks some. The table records 78,000 or so clones, almost 97% of them present only once. The sequenced material came from PBMCs. All receptors come from a man younger than 35 in good health and CMV-seropositive.

This chain links TRBV15 with TRBJ2-3; D possibly corresponds to TRBD2 (5 bases). Germline V gene lookup returns CDR1 LNHNV and CDR2 YYDKDF (reference sequence). This CDR3 region has 17 residues. V lost 0 bases and J lost 2, with 15 bases in between. CDR3 sequence (DNA): TGTGCCACCAGCAGAGAGAGGGCGGCGTGGTCCACAGATACGCAGTATTTT. Amino acid sequence: CATSRERAAWSTDTQYF.

V gene TRBV11-2 combines with J gene TRBJ1-3; the match to TRBD1 covers 8 bases. The trim removed 4 bases at V and 4 bases at J, leaving 6 bases unmatched. Germline-derived CDR1 and CDR2 are SGHAT and FQNNGV. The CDR3 is 15 amino acids. CDR3: CASSSQGARGNTIYF. CDR3 DNA sequence: TGTGCCAGCAGCTCCCAGGGGGCGCGGGGAAACACCATATATTTT.

The chain is built from TRBV7-8 and TRBJ1-2; 10 bases fit TRBD1. The CDR3 contains 16 residues. V was pared by 5 bases and J by 6 bases, with 12 bases of the junction left unmatched. Per germline, CDR1 SGHVS and CDR2 FQNEAQ. CDR3 region: CASSLRARDRGDGYTF. In DNA form, the CDR3 reads TGTGCCAGCAGCCTGCGAGCCCGGGACAGGGGAGATGGCTACACCTTC.

The chain combines TRBV18 with TRBJ2-2; 15 bases match TRBD2. The V segment lost 5 bases and the J segment 6 bases; nucleotides outside the gene matches: 7. The germline gives CDR1 KGHSH, CDR2 LQKENI. The CDR3 is 17 residues long. The CDR3 region is CASSTTGLAGGPGELFF. The DNA for the CDR3 is TGTGCCAGCTCAACAACGGGACTAGCGGGAGGCCCCGGGGAGCTGTTTTTT.

The chain is built from TRBV6-1 and TRBJ2-7; 7 bases match TRBD1. CDR1 is MNHNS and CDR2 is SASEGT in the germline V gene. The CDR3 is 15 residues long. Germline trimming cut 2 bases from V and 4 bases from J; bases unmatched to any gene: 8. Here the CDR3 reads CASSERTGTVYEQYF. CDR3 coding DNA: TGTGCCAGCAGTGAAAGAACGGGGACAGTTTACGAGCAGTACTTC.

The CDR3 DNA reads as TGTGCCAGCAGTGAAAAAGGGACAGATAACACCGGGGAGCTGTTTTTT. Protein product: CASSEKGTDNTGELFF. The chain links TRBV2 to TRBJ2-2; 7 bases agree with TRBD1. The V and J ends lost 2 bases and 2 bases, in that order; junction bases with no gene match: 5. The CDR3 has 16 amino acids. The V gene's germline CDR1 is SNHLY and CDR2 FYNNEI.

The gene calls are TRBV7-9 and TRBJ1-5, with TRBD1 as a possible D gene (5 bases). Germline assignment: CDR1 SEHNR and CDR2 FQNEAQ (reference sequence). The germline V and J ends were trimmed by 5 bases and 4 bases, with 12 bases remaining between them. This CDR3 has 14 residues. CDR3 nucleotide sequence: TGTGCCAGCAGCACCGGAGGGGCTAATCAGCCCCAGCATTTT. Translating gives CASSTGGANQPQHF.

The chain combines TRBV4-1 with TRBJ2-7; 7 bases fit TRBD2. Trimming cost V 2 bases and J 4 bases; bases outside gene matches: 5. The CDR3 runs 14 residues. Germline-derived CDR1 and CDR2 are MGHRA and YSYEKL. CDR3 sequence (DNA): TGCGCCAGCAGCCAAACGAGCGGGGAGTACGAGCAGTACTTC. Translating gives CASSQTSGEYEQYF.

The V call is TRBV4-1, the J call TRBJ2-7; the match to TRBD1 covers 10 bases. The CDR3 contains 16 residues. The germline V gene encodes CDR1 MGHRA and CDR2 YSYEKL. With 3 bases clipped from V and 2 bases from J, the junction kept 7 bases outside the gene matches. CDR3 nucleotide sequence: TGCGCCAGCAGCCAGGCTGCAGGGACAGGGGCCTACGAGCAGTACTTC. It specifies CASSQAAGTGAYEQYF.

The chain couples TRBV4-1 to TRBJ2-2; 9 bases map to TRBD1. This CDR3 is 16 amino acids long. Germline assignment: CDR1 MGHRA and CDR2 YSYEKL. J gave up 5 bases and V 4 bases, and 8 bases lay outside the gene matches. The CDR3 is CASSLEDRGGTGELFF. The CDR3 DNA reads as TGCGCCAGCAGCCTAGAGGACAGGGGCGGTACCGGGGAGCTGTTTTTT.

The chain has TRBV19 and TRBJ1-4; perhaps TRBD1 as D (6 bases). The CDR3 spans 15 residues. Per germline, CDR1 LNHDA and CDR2 SQIVND (reference sequence). The V gene lost 3 bases and the J gene lost 2 bases, with 10 bases spanning the gap. The DNA for the CDR3 is TGTGCCAGTAGTATGGGGGCAAGGACTAATGAAAAACTGTTTTTT. Amino acids: CASSMGARTNEKLFF.

The genes are TRBV5-1 and TRBJ2-3; TRBD2 matches at 13 bases. The V gene's germline CDR1 is SGHRS and CDR2 YFSETQ. The CDR3 totals 16 residues. Losses at the gene ends were 4 bases for V and 7 bases for J; bases not matched to a gene: 9. CDR3 sequence reads: CASSKRTSGSPNTQYF. Written as DNA, the CDR3 is TGCGCCAGCAGCAAAAGGACTAGCGGGAGCCCCAATACGCAGTATTTT.

The rearrangement joins TRBV30 to TRBJ2-1, with 9 nucleotides matching TRBD2. Germline V gives CDR1 GTSNPN, CDR2 SVGIG (reference sequence). The CDR3 sequence is 14 residues long. The ends lost 3 bases at V and 8 bases at J; junction bases unmatched: 8. In nucleotides, the CDR3 is TGTGCCTGGAGCGGCGAGAGCGGGAGGCATGAGCAGTTCTTC. Its translation: CAWSGESGRHEQFF.

This clone was seen once. V gene TRBV4-1 combines with J gene TRBJ1-2; TRBD1 might be the D (5 bases). V was clipped by 2 bases and J by 4 bases, with 11 bases between them. This CDR3 contains 14 residues. The germline CDR1 and CDR2 sequences are MGHRA and YSYEKL. CDR3 coding DNA: TGCGCCAGCAGCCAAACGGACACGTTCTATGGCTACACCTTC. Its translation is CASSQTDTFYGYTF.

The J gene is TRBJ1-2, the V gene TRBV28; D not resolved. This CDR3 contains 13 residues. Trimming pared 5 bases from V and 3 bases from J, leaving 10 bases between. CDR1 and CDR2 (germline): MDHEN, SYDVKM. The CDR3 DNA reads as TGTGCCAGCAGTCCCCCCGGGGACTATGGCTACACCTTC. Translated: CASSPPGDYGYTF.

The chain combines TRBV28 with TRBJ2-7; D perhaps matches TRBD2 (5 bases). V shed 6 bases and J shed 2 bases, with 14 bases lying between them. The CDR3 has 14 residues. CDR1 is MDHEN and CDR2 is SYDVKM in the germline V gene. Here the CDR3 DNA reads TGTGCCAGCAGCCCCGAAGCGGCAGCCTACGAGCAGTACTTC. This codes for CASSPEAAAYEQYF.

The rearrangement joins TRBV5-4 to TRBJ1-1, with D possibly being TRBD1 (5 bases). The CDR3 consists of 13 residues. CDR1 SGHNT and CDR2 YYREEE come from the germline V gene (reference sequence). V was shortened by 4 bases and J by 5 bases, with 12 bases between the two germline ends. The CDR3 nucleotides are TGTGCCAGCAGCCCGGACATCCCGACTGAAGCTTTCTTT. Translation: CASSPDIPTEAFF. Full variable domain (outside the CDR3, taken from reference TRBV5-4 and TRBJ1-1): ETGVTQSPTHLIKTRGQQVTLRCSSQSGHNTVSWYQQALGQGPQFIFQYYREEENGRGNFPPRFSGLQFPNYSSELNVNALELDDSALYLCASSPDIPTEAFFGQGTRLTVV.

The V gene is TRBV30, the J gene TRBJ1-5; D gene unclear. Germline values: CDR1 GTSNPN, CDR2 SVGIG (reference sequence). The CDR3 length is 14 residues. Between the trimmed V and J ends, which lost 0 bases and 6 bases, there was a span of 12 bases. CDR3 DNA sequence: TGTGCCTGGAGTGTACGGCCCCGGGTTCAGCCCCAGCATTTT. Protein sequence: CAWSVRPRVQPQHF.

The CDR3 DNA reads TGTGCCAGCAGCTCGTCCGGGACTAGCGCGTACAATGAGCAGTTCTTC. It is translated as CASSSSGTSAYNEQFF. The chain is built from TRBV11-2 and TRBJ2-1; TRBD2 agrees at 10 bases. The junction had 7 bases not matched to a gene; V was cut back by 4 bases and J by 4 bases. From germline, CDR1 is SGHAT and CDR2 FQNNGV. The CDR3 length is 16 residues.